The 32 T cell receptor beta chains below all came from one sample that was sequenced in a study of technical replicates of blood from four donors. Assay used: immunoSEQ multiplex PCR; TCRdb lists only in-frame clones, some missing. The sample includes some 68,000 clones, more than 90% of them seen just once. Sequenced material: T cells isolated from PBMCs. Source of these receptors: a human donor in good health.

This clone came up once. The chain couples TRBV11-2 to TRBJ2-4; TRBD1 aligns across 12 bases. Germline CDR1 SGHAT, CDR2 FQNNGV. The CDR3 length is 18 residues. The junction had 10 bases not matched to a gene; V was cut back by 5 bases and J by 2 bases. This CDR3 reads CASSHRDRGLYTKNIQYF. The CDR3 nucleotides read TGTGCCAGCAGCCACCGGGACAGGGGGCTATATACCAAAAACATTCAGTACTTC.

The chain is built from TRBV4-3 and TRBJ1-4, with D hard to call. The length of the CDR3 is 15 residues. Germline assignment: CDR1 LGHNA and CDR2 YSLEER. Between the trimmed V and J ends, which lost 1 base and 8 bases, there was a span of 14 bases. This chain's CDR3 is CASSQGSRGNEKLFF. In DNA, the CDR3 is TGCGCCAGCAGCCAAGGTTCGAGAGGGAACGAAAAACTGTTTTTT.

The chain recombines TRBV28 with TRBJ1-2; possibly TRBD1 for D (5 bases). This CDR3 has 17 residues. Trimming left V 1 base short and J 2 bases short, with 17 bases between. Germline V gives CDR1 MDHEN, CDR2 SYDVKM. The CDR3 DNA reads as TGTGCCAGCAGTTTATTGGGTGGGGCAGTCCGGAACTATGGCTACACCTTC. Encoded protein: CASSLLGGAVRNYGYTF.

The chain joins TRBV19 to TRBJ1-5; TRBD1 aligns across 8 bases. Germline V gives CDR1 LNHDA, CDR2 SQIVND (reference sequence). The V gene end was trimmed by 2 bases and the J gene end by 6 bases; junction bases not matched to a gene: 15. The length of the CDR3 is 18 residues. This chain's CDR3 is CASSISLGTGALVQPQHF. In DNA, the CDR3 is TGTGCCAGTAGTATATCGTTAGGGACAGGCGCCTTGGTTCAGCCCCAGCATTTT.

The V call is TRBV4-2, the J call TRBJ2-7; 8 bases fit TRBD1. Germline V lookup: CDR1 LGHNA, CDR2 YNFKEQ. The CDR3 spans 15 residues. V lost 4 bases and J lost 4; bases outside the gene matches: 9. The DNA of the CDR3 is TGTGCCAGCAGCCTGCGGTGGACAGGGATTTACGAGCAGTACTTC. Its translation: CASSLRWTGIYEQYF.

The J gene is TRBJ2-5, the V gene TRBV4-2, with D maybe TRBD2 (7 bases). CDR3 length equals 17 residues. Trimming stripped 0 bases from V and 4 bases from J, with 18 bases between. Germline V gene sequence: CDR1 LGHNA, CDR2 YNFKEQ. The CDR3 DNA reads TGTGCCAGCAGCCAAGATATCCAGTGGGGGGGCGGAGAGACCCAGTACTTC. Protein sequence: CASSQDIQWGGGETQYF.

This clone was picked up one time. The genes are TRBV29-1 and TRBJ2-2; TRBD1 might be the D (6 bases). Trimming removed 8 bases from V and 5 bases from J, with 15 bases in between. Germline V CDR1 and CDR2: SQVTM, ANQGSEA. This CDR3 region has 13 residues. CDR3 sequence reads: CSTKRGSTGELFF. In DNA, the CDR3 is TGCAGCACTAAAAGGGGGTCAACCGGGGAGCTGTTTTTT.

The CDR3 protein is CASRQSGTGGTEAFF. CDR3 bases: TGCGCCAGCAGACAATCCGGGACAGGGGGCACTGAAGCTTTCTTT. This rearrangement joins TRBV5-1 to TRBJ1-1; 11 bases align to TRBD1. J was trimmed by 4 bases and V by 5 bases; bases with no gene match: 7. CDR1 SGHRS and CDR2 YFSETQ come from the germline V gene. The length of the CDR3 is 15 residues.

J is TRBJ2-5 and V is TRBV18; TRBD1 might be the D (6 bases). V was trimmed by 1 base and J by 4 bases, leaving 16 bases between them. The germline gives CDR1 KGHSH, CDR2 LQKENI. This CDR3 spans 16 amino acids. CDR3 DNA sequence: TGTGCCAGCTCACCACGGGCGCAGGGGCGACTAGAGACCCAGTACTTC. It is translated as CASSPRAQGRLETQYF.

This clone was seen a few times. V usage is TRBV19 and J usage is TRBJ1-5; D possibly corresponds to TRBD1 (5 bases). The CDR3 consists of 14 residues. The germline V and J ends were trimmed by 3 bases and 7 bases, with 13 bases remaining between them. The germline CDR1 and CDR2 sequences are LNHDA and SQIVND (reference sequence). The CDR3 DNA reads as TGTGCCAGTAGTATGTACCTCGGGGGACAGCCCCAGCATTTT. Protein: CASSMYLGGQPQHF.

V usage is TRBV27 and J usage is TRBJ2-5, with TRBD1 as a possible D gene (6 bases). Trimming took 3 bases from V and 2 from J, leaving 13 bases between them. CDR3 length equals 15 residues. Germline V gene lookup returns CDR1 MNHEY and CDR2 SMNVEV (reference sequence). The DNA of the CDR3 is TGTGCCAGCAGTTTGTACCGGACAGCTCAAGAGACCCAGTACTTC. Protein product: CASSLYRTAQETQYF.

CDR3 region: CAAKEGLWSNQPQHF. Written as DNA, the CDR3 is TGTGCCGCCAAGGAGGGGCTGTGGAGCAATCAGCCCCAGCATTTT. The rearrangement uses TRBV28 and TRBJ1-5, with a possible D match to TRBD1 (5 bases). CDR3 length: 15 residues. V lost 11 bases to trimming and J lost 1 base, with 18 bases between them. Per the germline V gene, CDR1 is MDHEN and CDR2 is SYDVKM. Drawing the rest from reference TRBV28 and TRBJ1-5, the complete variable domain is DVKVTQSSRYLVKRTGEKVFLECVQDMDHENMFWYRQDPGLGLRLIYFSYDVKMKEKGDIPEGYSVSREKKERFSLILESASTNQTSMYLCAAKEGLWSNQPQHFGDGTRLSIL.

V and J are TRBV6-5 and TRBJ1-5; unclear D gene. Trimming shortened V by 10 bases and J by 5 bases, and 12 bases separated the two germline ends. Germline V gene lookup returns CDR1 MNHEY and CDR2 SVGAGI. The CDR3 length is 12 residues. The CDR3 region has the DNA TGTGCCACGGGTGAGAACTATCAGCCCCAGCATTTT. Its translation: CATGENYQPQHF.

This clone was seen a few times. The chain links TRBV7-9 to TRBJ1-5, with 10 bases fitting TRBD1. The germline V gene encodes CDR1 SEHNR and CDR2 FQNEAQ (reference sequence). V lost 1 base to trimming and J lost 7 bases; unmatched junction nucleotides: 4. The CDR3 has 15 amino acids. CDR3 sequence: CASSLGDRGKQPQHF. Written as DNA, the CDR3 is TGTGCCAGCAGCTTAGGGGACAGGGGTAAGCAGCCCCAGCATTTT.

The V gene is TRBV6-5, the J gene TRBJ1-2; TRBD1 matches at 11 bases. V lost 5 bases to trimming and J lost 5 bases; unmatched junction nucleotides: 7. CDR3 length equals 15 residues. The germline V gene encodes CDR1 MNHEY and CDR2 SVGAGI. CDR3 sequence: CASSRTGGAGYGYTF. In DNA, the CDR3 is TGTGCCAGCAGTAGGACAGGGGGCGCAGGTTATGGCTACACCTTC.

The chain employs TRBV5-6 and TRBJ2-3, with unresolved D. V was clipped by 0 bases and J by 0 bases, with 11 bases between them. Germline CDR1 and CDR2: SGHDT and YYEEEE. This CDR3 is built from 16 residues. The CDR3: CASSLAPSASTDTQYF. In DNA, the CDR3 is TGTGCCAGCAGCTTGGCCCCCAGCGCCAGCACAGATACGCAGTATTTT.

CDR3 in DNA: TGTGCCAGCAGCCAGAAACTCACAGATACGCAGTATTTT. Protein: CASSQKLTDTQYF. The chain links TRBV4-2 to TRBJ2-3, with D uncertain. Germline loops: CDR1 LGHNA, CDR2 YNFKEQ. The CDR3 totals 13 residues. Trimming pared 3 bases from V and 2 bases from J, leaving 6 bases between.

This chain links TRBV6-1 with TRBJ2-7; the D is unclear. V lost 4 bases and J 4 bases, leaving 2 bases between the germline ends. This CDR3 is 10 amino acids long. Germline assignment: CDR1 MNHNS and CDR2 SASEGT. For the CDR3, the DNA is TGTGCCAGCAGTGTATACGAGCAGTACTTC. Its translation is CASSVYEQYF.

The chain links TRBV6-5 to TRBJ1-2, with TRBD1 as a possible D gene (5 bases). The CDR3 runs 16 residues. Germline CDR1 MNHEY, CDR2 SVGAGI. V was shortened by 0 bases and J by 2 bases, with 13 bases between the two germline ends. The CDR3 reads CASSYSSGTLNYGYTF. The CDR3 DNA follows: TGTGCCAGCAGTTACTCTTCAGGGACTTTAAACTATGGCTACACCTTC.

The chain couples TRBV29-1 to TRBJ2-1, with TRBD1 matching over 7 bases. From germline, CDR1 is SQVTM and CDR2 ANQGSEA. CDR3 size: 14 residues. V lost 2 bases, J lost 5 bases, and 6 bases stayed unmatched. CDR3 region: CSVEKLTGDNEQFF. The CDR3, as DNA: TGCAGCGTTGAAAAGCTCACAGGGGACAATGAGCAGTTCTTC.

This chain connects TRBV5-1 to TRBJ2-7; 9 bases fit TRBD1. This CDR3 comprises 14 residues. Germline V lookup: CDR1 SGHRS, CDR2 YFSETQ. The V segment lost 3 bases and the J segment 3 bases; nucleotides outside the gene matches: 4. The CDR3 spells CASSSGTGIYEQYF. CDR3 bases: TGCGCCAGCAGCTCCGGGACAGGGATCTACGAGCAGTACTTC.

The chain has TRBV29-1 and TRBJ2-1; D is possibly TRBD2 (6 bases). V lost 4 bases and J 5 bases, leaving 12 bases between the germline ends. This CDR3 contains 13 residues. Germline values: CDR1 SQVTM, CDR2 ANQGSEA. CDR3 sequence: CSVVGGSNNEQFF. CDR3 DNA: TGCAGCGTTGTTGGGGGGTCCAACAATGAGCAGTTCTTC.

The chain joins TRBV5-1 to TRBJ2-1; 7 nucleotides agree with TRBD2. Unmatched junction bases numbered 7, after V lost 4 bases and J lost 0 bases. CDR1 is SGHRS, CDR2 YFSETQ, per germline. There are 16 residues in the CDR3. CDR3 coding DNA: TGCGCCAGCAGCCAGGTAGCGGGTCTCTCCTACAATGAGCAGTTCTTC. It translates to CASSQVAGLSYNEQFF.

The chain uses TRBV7-3 and TRBJ2-1, with TRBD2 matching over 7 bases. Germline V gene lookup returns CDR1 SGHTA and CDR2 FQGTGA. CDR3 size: 15 residues. V was clipped by 3 bases and J by 4 bases; unmatched bases: 6. The CDR3 loop is CASSFTSAEYNEQFF. The CDR3 DNA follows: TGTGCCAGCAGCTTCACTAGCGCGGAATACAATGAGCAGTTCTTC.

This chain joins TRBV27 and TRBJ2-7; TRBD1 matches at 7 bases. The ends lost 3 bases at V and 2 bases at J; junction bases unmatched: 7. Germline V gene lookup returns CDR1 MNHEY and CDR2 SMNVEV (reference sequence). The CDR3 has 15 residues. CDR3 nucleotides: TGTGCCAGCAGTTTTGGCTCCGGGACAGCCTACGAGCAGTACTTC. It yields the protein CASSFGSGTAYEQYF.

The J gene is TRBJ1-5, the V gene TRBV7-2; possible D gene TRBD1, 5 bases. This CDR3 spans 13 amino acids. The V gene lost 8 bases and the J gene lost 2 bases, with 10 bases spanning the gap. Per germline, CDR1 SGHTA and CDR2 FQGNSA. The DNA for the CDR3 is TGTGCCAGCTCTTTGACAGGCAATCAGCCCCAGCATTTT. Its translation is CASSLTGNQPQHF. The full variable domain, completed using reference TRBV7-2 and TRBJ1-5, is GAGVSQSPSNKVTEKGKDVELRCDPISGHTALYWYRQSLGQGLEFLIYFQGNSAPDKSGLPSDRFSAERTGGSVSTLTIQRTQQEDSAVYLCASSLTGNQPQHFGDGTRLSIL.

The genes are TRBV5-6 and TRBJ2-7; possibly TRBD1 for D (6 bases). The CDR3 runs to 16 residues. Trimming pared 0 bases from V and 5 bases from J, leaving 18 bases between. The V gene's germline CDR1 is SGHDT and CDR2 YYEEEE. CDR3 sequence reads: CASSLELTGKLHEQYF. In DNA, the CDR3 is TGTGCCAGCAGCTTGGAGTTAACAGGGAAACTCCACGAGCAGTACTTC.

The chain combines TRBV2 with TRBJ1-5; 7 bases line up with TRBD1. Germline V gene lookup returns CDR1 SNHLY and CDR2 FYNNEI. This CDR3 contains 13 residues. Losses at the gene ends were 0 bases for V and 16 bases for J; bases not matched to a gene: 9. CDR3 coding DNA: TGTGCCAGCAGTGAAGCGCTACCGACAGGGTACCATTTT. Its protein product is CASSEALPTGYHF.

The V gene is TRBV18, the J gene TRBJ1-3; D call uncertain. V was trimmed by 1 base and J by 8 bases, leaving 9 bases between them. Germline V CDR1 and CDR2: KGHSH, LQKENI. The CDR3 runs 13 residues. The CDR3 DNA sequence: TGTGCCAGCTCACCACTGGTAGCAGACACCATATATTTT. Protein product: CASSPLVADTIYF.

This chain joins TRBV29-1 and TRBJ2-7; TRBD2 matches at 9 bases. Germline V CDR1 and CDR2: SQVTM, ANQGSEA. This CDR3 spans 14 amino acids. V lost 5 bases to trimming and J lost 4 bases; unmatched junction nucleotides: 9. The CDR3 is CSVILAGAHYEQYF. The CDR3 coding sequence is TGCAGCGTTATCTTAGCGGGAGCTCATTACGAGCAGTACTTC.

This chain links TRBV4-3 with TRBJ1-1; D is uncertain. Germline-derived CDR1 and CDR2 are LGHNA and YSLEER. V dropped 4 bases and J dropped 3 bases, with 12 bases sitting between them. The CDR3 extends over 14 amino acids. The CDR3 DNA reads TGCGCCAGCAGCCCCCCGGGATCCTACACTGAAGCTTTCTTT. Its translation: CASSPPGSYTEAFF.

The rearrangement links TRBV6-1 to TRBJ2-7; the D gene is possibly TRBD2 (6 bases). V lost 2 bases to trimming and J lost 5 bases, with 13 bases between them. Germline V gives CDR1 MNHNS, CDR2 SASEGT. The CDR3 consists of 14 residues. CDR3 bases: TGTGCCAGCAGTGAAAGTCCGGGAGACAACGAGCAGTACTTC. This encodes CASSESPGDNEQYF.